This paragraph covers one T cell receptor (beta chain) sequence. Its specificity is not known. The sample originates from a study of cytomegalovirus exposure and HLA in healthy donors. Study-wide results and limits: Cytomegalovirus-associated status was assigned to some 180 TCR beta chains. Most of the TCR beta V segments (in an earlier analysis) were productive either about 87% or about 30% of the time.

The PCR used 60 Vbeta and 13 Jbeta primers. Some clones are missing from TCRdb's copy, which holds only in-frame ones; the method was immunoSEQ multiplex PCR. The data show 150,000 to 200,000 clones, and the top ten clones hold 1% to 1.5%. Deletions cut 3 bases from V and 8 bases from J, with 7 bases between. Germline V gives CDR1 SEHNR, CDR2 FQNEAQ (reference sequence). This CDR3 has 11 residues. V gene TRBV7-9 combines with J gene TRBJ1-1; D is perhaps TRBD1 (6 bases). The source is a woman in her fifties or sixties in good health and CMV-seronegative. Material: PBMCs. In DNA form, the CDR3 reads TGTGCCAGCAGCTTCGACAGGGAAGCTTTCTTT. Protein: CASSFDREAFF.